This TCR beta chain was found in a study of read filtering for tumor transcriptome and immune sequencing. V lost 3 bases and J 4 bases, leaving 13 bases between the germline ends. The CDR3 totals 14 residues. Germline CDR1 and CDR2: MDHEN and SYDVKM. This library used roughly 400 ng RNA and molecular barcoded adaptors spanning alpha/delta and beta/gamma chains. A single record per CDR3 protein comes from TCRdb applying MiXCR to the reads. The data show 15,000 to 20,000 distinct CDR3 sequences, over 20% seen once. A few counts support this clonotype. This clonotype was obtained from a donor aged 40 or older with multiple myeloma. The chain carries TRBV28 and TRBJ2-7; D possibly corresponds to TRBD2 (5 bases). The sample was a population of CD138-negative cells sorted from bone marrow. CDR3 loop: CASSLTSWEYEQYF. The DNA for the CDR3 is TGTGCCAGCAGTTTGACTTCGTGGGAGTACGAGCAGTACTTC.